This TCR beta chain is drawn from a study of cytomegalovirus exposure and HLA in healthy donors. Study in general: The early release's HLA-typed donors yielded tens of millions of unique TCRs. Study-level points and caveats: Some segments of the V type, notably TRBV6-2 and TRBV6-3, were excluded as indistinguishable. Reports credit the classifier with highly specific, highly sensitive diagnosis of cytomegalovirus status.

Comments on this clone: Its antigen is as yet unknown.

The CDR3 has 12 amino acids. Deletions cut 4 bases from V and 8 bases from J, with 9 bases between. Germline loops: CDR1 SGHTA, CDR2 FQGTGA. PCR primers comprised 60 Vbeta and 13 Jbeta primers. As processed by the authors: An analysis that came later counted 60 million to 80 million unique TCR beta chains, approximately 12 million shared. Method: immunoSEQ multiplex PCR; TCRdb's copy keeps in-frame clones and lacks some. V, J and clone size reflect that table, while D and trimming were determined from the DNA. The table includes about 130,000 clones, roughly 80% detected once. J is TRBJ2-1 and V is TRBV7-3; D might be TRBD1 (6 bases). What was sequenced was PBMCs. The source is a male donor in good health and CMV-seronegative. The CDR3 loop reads CASSSGVDEQFF. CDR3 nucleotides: TGTGCCAGCAGCTCAGGGGTGGATGAGCAGTTCTTC.